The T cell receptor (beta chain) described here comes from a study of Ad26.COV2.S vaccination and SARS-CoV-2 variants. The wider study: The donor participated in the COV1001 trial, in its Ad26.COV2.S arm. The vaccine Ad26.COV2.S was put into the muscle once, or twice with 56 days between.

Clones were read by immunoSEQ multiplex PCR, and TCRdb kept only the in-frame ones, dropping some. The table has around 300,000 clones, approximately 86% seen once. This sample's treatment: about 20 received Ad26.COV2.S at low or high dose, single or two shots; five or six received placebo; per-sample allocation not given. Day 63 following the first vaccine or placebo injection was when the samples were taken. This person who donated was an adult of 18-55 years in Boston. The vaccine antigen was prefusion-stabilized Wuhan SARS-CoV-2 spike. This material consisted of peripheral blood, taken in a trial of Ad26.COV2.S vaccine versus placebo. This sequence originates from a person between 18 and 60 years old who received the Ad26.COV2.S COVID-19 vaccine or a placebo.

The CDR3 spells CASSQDTAGTEAFF. The CDR3 DNA reads TGTGCCAGCAGCCAGGATACAGCGGGCACTGAAGCTTTCTTT. The V and J genes are TRBV4-2 and TRBJ1-1; D gene ambiguous. The CDR3 covers 14 residues. V was pared by 3 bases and J by 4 bases, with 12 bases between. Germline CDR1 and CDR2: LGHNA and YNFKEQ.